This is a list of T cell receptor beta chains from one sample in a study of liver allograft versus peripheral blood T cells. One entry per CDR3 protein, called by TCRdb with MiXCR from the reads. This table has some 4,000 distinct CDR3 sequences, 15% to 20% appearing once. The receptors stem from a human patient who had a liver transplant. Some T cells may be supplied by the graft donor. Both conserved end residues are part of each CDR3. D genes are given only for firm matches. Size is omitted from some rows. Given values are once, few, many or a class for expanded clones.

D gene,V gene,J gene,clone size,CDR3 DNA,CDR3 protein
TRBD2,TRBV29-1,TRBJ2-1,medium-sized,TGCAGCGTTCCCTTGGGGGCGGGGGGCCCTAATGAGCAGTTCTTC,CSVPLGAGGPNEQFF
TRBD2,TRBV27,TRBJ2-7,medium-sized,TGTGCCAGCAGTACGCGGGGAGGGAACTACGAGCAGTACTTC,CASSTRGGNYEQYF
-,TRBV11-2,TRBJ2-1,-,TGTGCCAGCAGGTTGGGAGGCAATGAGCAGTTCTTC,CASRLGGNEQFF
TRBD2,TRBV5-5,TRBJ2-1,-,TGTGCCAGCAGCCCGAGGACTAGTCTCAATGAGCAGTTCTTC,CASSPRTSLNEQFF
-,TRBV5-4,TRBJ1-1,few,TGTGCCAGCAGCGAGGGAGAGACCTACACTGAAGCTTTCTTT,CASSEGETYTEAFF
TRBD2,TRBV28,TRBJ2-1,medium-sized,TGTGCCAGCAGGTTACTAGCGGGAGACGGCAATGAGCAGTTCTTC,CASRLLAGDGNEQFF
TRBD1,TRBV29-1,TRBJ2-1,medium-sized,TGCAGCGTCGGGACAGGGGGGGATGAGCAGTTCTTC,CSVGTGGDEQFF
-,TRBV5-4,TRBJ1-1,few,TGTGCCAGCAGCTATGGGGATCAGGGCACGAACACTGAAGCTTTCTTT,CASSYGDQGTNTEAFF
TRBD1,TRBV28,TRBJ2-1,medium-sized,TGTGCCAGCAGCCTACCAACAGGGGGCTCCTACAATGAGCAGTTCTTC,CASSLPTGGSYNEQFF
-,TRBV12-3/TRBV12-4,TRBJ2-7,medium-sized,TGTGCCAGCAGGAGAGGTGGTGGTACCTACGAGCAGTACTTC,CASRRGGGTYEQYF
-,TRBV7-9,TRBJ1-1,-,TGTGCCAGCAGCTCATCGTCGAACACTGAAGCTTTCTTT,CASSSSSNTEAFF
TRBD1,TRBV18,TRBJ2-1,medium-sized,TGTGCCAGCTCACCACCCCGACAGGGCCCTGCGGAGCAGTTCTTC,CASSPPRQGPAEQFF
TRBD1,TRBV27,TRBJ2-7,few,TGTGCCAGCAGTTTATCTTGGCAGGGGGCGAAAGAGCAGTACTTC,CASSLSWQGAKEQYF
TRBD1,TRBV28,TRBJ2-5,-,TGTGCCAGCAGACCCGGACAGGGACAAGAGACCCAGTACTTC,CASRPGQGQETQYF
-,TRBV24-1,TRBJ2-1,medium-sized,TGTGCCACCAGTGTTAAGGGAGGAGACAGTCTGAGTTACAATGAGCAGTTCTTC,CATSVKGGDSLSYNEQFF
TRBD2,TRBV6-5,TRBJ2-7,medium-sized,TGTGCCAGCAGTCCGTTAGCGGGGGGGACCTACGAGCAGTACTTC,CASSPLAGGTYEQYF
-,TRBV27,TRBJ2-7,medium-sized,TGTGCCAGCAAGGGTCCGGTGGAACAAGGAAGGTTCGAGCAGTACTTC,CASKGPVEQGRFEQYF
TRBD2,TRBV28,TRBJ2-7,few,TGTGCCAGCACCCCCCCGCGGGGGAAGCAGTACTTC,CASTPPRGKQYF
TRBD2,TRBV12-3/TRBV12-4,TRBJ2-3,medium-sized,TGTGCCAGTTTGACACTAGCGGACACAGATACGCAGTATTTT,CASLTLADTDTQYF
-,TRBV12-3/TRBV12-4,TRBJ1-4,large,TGTGCCATTCGAGGGAGTTGGGATGAAAAACTGTTTTTT,CAIRGSWDEKLFF
TRBD2,TRBV27,TRBJ2-3,few,TGTGCCAGCAGTTTGACTAGCGGCCAGTTCACAGATACGCAGTATTTT,CASSLTSGQFTDTQYF
-,TRBV19,TRBJ1-5,medium-sized,TGTGCCAGTAGTATTCCAAATCAGCCCCAGCATTTT,CASSIPNQPQHF
-,TRBV28,TRBJ2-4,few,TGTGCCAGCAGGCATGGAGGAGGCAAAAACATTCAGTACTTC,CASRHGGGKNIQYF
TRBD1,TRBV24-1,TRBJ1-2,medium-sized,TGTGCCACCAGTGATAAGACAGGGGTTCGATATGGCTACACCTTC,CATSDKTGVRYGYTF
-,TRBV29-1,TRBJ2-7,medium-sized,TGCAGCGTTGACATATACTACGAGCAGTACTTC,CSVDIYYEQYF
-,TRBV20-1,TRBJ2-3,-,TGCAGTGCTACCGTAACAGATACGCAGTATTTT,CSATVTDTQYF
TRBD2,TRBV6-1,TRBJ2-1,-,TGTGCCAGCAGTTCCTCGGGGGGCTCCTACAATGAGCAGTTCTTC,CASSSSGGSYNEQFF
-,TRBV7-9,TRBJ2-7,-,TGTGCCAGCAGCACGCAGCTCCGGGGGAGAGACGAGCAGTACTTC,CASSTQLRGRDEQYF
-,TRBV5-6,TRBJ1-1,-,TGTGCCAGCAGCTTGGATGAAGGGGCCACTGAAGCTTTCTTT,CASSLDEGATEAFF
TRBD2,TRBV20-1,TRBJ2-5,many,TGCAGTGCCCACGCCCTGGGACTAGCGGGATTACAAGAGACCCAGTACTTC,CSAHALGLAGLQETQYF
TRBD2,TRBV15,TRBJ2-3,many,TGTGCCGTCCACGGGGGGGCCTTGGGAGATACGCAGTATTTT,CAVHGGALGDTQYF
TRBD1,TRBV27,TRBJ1-5,medium-sized,TGTGCCAGCAGTTTATGGGGACAGCCTAATCAGCCCCAGCATTTT,CASSLWGQPNQPQHF
TRBD2,TRBV20-1,TRBJ2-7,many,TGCAGTGCTTTTCTAGCGGGGAGTTACTACGAGCAGTACTTC,CSAFLAGSYYEQYF
-,TRBV12-3/TRBV12-4,TRBJ2-7,-,TGTGCCAGCAGCGCGGGGGCTCCTTACGAGCAGTACTTC,CASSAGAPYEQYF
TRBD1,TRBV12-3/TRBV12-4,TRBJ1-5,medium-sized,TGTGCCAGCAGTTCCCGGACCCAGGGGGACAATCAGCCCCAGCATTTT,CASSSRTQGDNQPQHF
-,TRBV12-3/TRBV12-4,TRBJ1-2,medium-sized,TGTGCCAGCAGTTTTCTCCCCTCGTACTATGGCTACACCTTC,CASSFLPSYYGYTF
TRBD1,TRBV16,TRBJ1-1,-,TGTGCCAGCAGCCAATCTAAGGGGGCAGGTGAAGCTTTCTTT,CASSQSKGAGEAFF
TRBD1,TRBV29-1,TRBJ1-2,medium-sized,TGCAGCGTTGTCCGACAGGGGGCGCCGGGCGGCTACACCTTC,CSVVRQGAPGGYTF
TRBD2,TRBV28,TRBJ2-7,few,TGTGCCAGCAGTACTACTAGCGAAACCTACGAGCAGTACTTC,CASSTTSETYEQYF
TRBD1,TRBV5-3,TRBJ2-1,-,TGTGCCAGAAGCTTGGTAATCCCGACAGGGTGGGATGAGCAGTTCTTC,CARSLVIPTGWDEQFF
-,TRBV27,TRBJ1-6,medium-sized,TGTGCCAGCACCCCCCGGCGGGAACATTCACCCCTCCACTTT,CASTPRREHSPLHF
TRBD2,TRBV4-1,TRBJ2-1,-,TGCGCCAGCAGCCCCGGGACTAGCGGGGCCAATGAGCAGTTCTTC,CASSPGTSGANEQFF
-,TRBV28,TRBJ2-1,medium-sized,TGTGCCAGCGGCCCTCCCTACAATGAGCAGTTCTTC,CASGPPYNEQFF
TRBD1,TRBV18,TRBJ2-7,medium-sized,TGTGCCAGCTCACCGGACGCGTCGACAGGGCGATATGGCGAGCAGTACTTC,CASSPDASTGRYGEQYF
-,TRBV28,TRBJ1-3,medium-sized,TGCGCCAGCAGTGAAGGAAACACCATATATTTT,CASSEGNTIYF
-,TRBV10-3,TRBJ1-5,medium-sized,TGTGCCATCAGTGATGGGTCCCGGGGCGTACAGCCCCAGCATTTT,CAISDGSRGVQPQHF
TRBD1,TRBV10-3,TRBJ2-1,medium-sized,TGTGCCATCAGCCCGGACAGGGGGCCCTACAATGAGCAGTTCTTC,CAISPDRGPYNEQFF
-,TRBV12-3/TRBV12-4,TRBJ2-3,many,TGTGCCAGCAGTTCCAGACTAGAAGATACGCAGTATTTT,CASSSRLEDTQYF
-,TRBV7-9,TRBJ2-7,many,TGTGCCAGCAGCAAGGGTGGCGGGTACGAGCAGTACTTC,CASSKGGGYEQYF
TRBD2,TRBV2,TRBJ2-1,few,TGTGCCAGCAGTGAAACTATTCGGGGGGTCAATGAGCAGTTCTTC,CASSETIRGVNEQFF
-,TRBV27,TRBJ1-1,few,TGTGCCAGCAGTTTACAGGGGATGGGTACGGAAGCTTTCTTT,CASSLQGMGTEAFF
TRBD1,TRBV6-5,TRBJ1-2,once,TGTGCCAGCAGTTACCTTGACAGGGACTATGGCTACACCTTC,CASSYLDRDYGYTF